This T cell receptor beta chain is drawn from a study of vaccination effects on CD4 cells after COVID-19. Whole-study results and caveats: The study got few convalescent patients and did not collect any early post-infection timepoints.

Germline loops: CDR1 SGDLS, CDR2 YYNGEE. This CDR3 comprises 15 residues. V dropped 3 bases and J dropped 4; count of bases not matched to a gene: 8. Prior to sequencing, the ViraFEST assay stimulated PBMC with viral peptide pools, which expanded the antigen-specific CD4+ T cells. It was after around eleven days of culture that CD4+ T cells were isolated. Prior SARS-CoV-2 infection was absent in the vaccine recipients, as shown by negative nucleocapsid antibodies. This clone was counted once. Its specificity is unknown. Produced via immunoSEQ multiplex PCR; TCRdb's table is partial and in-frame only. Of 30,000 to 35,000 clones listed, around three quarters are singletons.

Source: CD4+ T cells from PBMCs cultured with HCoV-OC43 spike peptides, taken before COVID-19 vaccination. Subset: HCoV-OC43 spike overlapping peptide pool stimulation. The receptor was derived from a human donor who received a COVID-19 vaccine. This chain uses TRBV9 with TRBJ2-3, with TRBD2 matching 7 bases. The CDR3 bases are TGTGCCAGCAGCGGCGGCGGGAGATCTTCAGATACGCAGTATTTT. Translation gives CASSGGGRSSDTQYF.